Listed here are 19 T cell receptor beta chains from one sample, sequenced in a study of T cell repertoires in cytomegalovirus infection. TCRdb independently ran MiXCR on the reads; one entry per CDR3 protein. The table has about 530,000 distinct CDR3 sequences, approximately 25% seen once. Sequencing used PBMCs. Receptors were obtained from a human donor in good health (CMV status not recorded). Some clones in this sample may be carry-over from other donors' samples.

The chain has TRBV19 and TRBJ1-5, with TRBD1 identical over 7 bases. The CDR3 loop spans 17 amino acids. From germline, CDR1 is LNHDA and CDR2 SQIVND (reference sequence). Trimming cost V 3 bases and J 4 bases; bases outside gene matches: 12. Here the CDR3 reads CASSISNPGQRNQPQHF. CDR3 nucleotides: TGTGCCAGTAGTATCTCTAACCCGGGACAGAGAAATCAGCCCCAGCATTTT.

The table lists this clonotype with a few counts. The CDR3 nucleotides are TGCAGCGTCCCAGACAGGCGAGTAGGAGGCTACACCTTC. Translation gives CSVPDRRVGGYTF. The chain has TRBV29-1 and TRBJ1-2; D perhaps matches TRBD1 (6 bases). The V and J ends lost 6 bases and 8 bases respectively, with 19 bases between them. Germline CDR1 SQVTM, CDR2 ANQGSEA. This CDR3 has 13 amino acids.

V and J are TRBV5-4 and TRBJ2-6; D is possibly TRBD1 (7 bases). CDR3 length: 16 residues. The V gene lost 4 bases and the J gene lost 4 bases, with 15 bases spanning the gap. Germline V gene data show CDR1 as SGHNT and CDR2 as YYREEE (reference sequence). The CDR3 reads CASSPDRRAGANVLTF. CDR3 DNA: TGTGCCAGCAGCCCGGACAGGAGGGCCGGGGCCAACGTCCTGACTTTC.

The rearrangement joins TRBV19 to TRBJ2-1; TRBD1 might be the D (6 bases). V lost 9 bases and J lost 10, with 16 bases in between. Per germline, CDR1 LNHDA and CDR2 SQIVND (reference sequence). This CDR3 is built from 12 residues. The CDR3 nucleotides are TGTGCCAGCTGTGACAGGCGTCAGGAGCAGTTCTTC. Translating it yields CASCDRRQEQFF.

CDR3 amino acids: CASSFQAQQPQHF. DNA of the CDR3: TGTGCCAGCAGTTTTCAAGCCCAACAGCCCCAGCATTTT. The genes are TRBV27 and TRBJ1-5; no firm D call. This CDR3 is 13 amino acids long. Germline V gives CDR1 MNHEY, CDR2 SMNVEV (reference sequence). V was shortened by 3 bases and J by 7 bases, with 10 bases between the two germline ends.

This clonotype was found a few times. The chain uses TRBV12-3 or TRBV12-4 and TRBJ2-5; 8 bases fit TRBD2. The CDR3 loop spans 15 amino acids. V lost 2 bases and J lost 3; bases outside the gene matches: 5. The CDR3 protein is CASSLNGRAKETQYF. The CDR3 nucleotides are TGTGCCAGCAGTTTAAACGGGAGGGCCAAAGAGACCCAGTACTTC.

This clonotype was seen only a few times. The chain carries TRBV7-8 and TRBJ2-4, with D perhaps TRBD1 (5 bases). CDR1 SGHVS and CDR2 FQNEAQ come from the germline V gene. The CDR3 extends over 15 amino acids. With 5 bases removed from V and 4 bases from J, the gap between germline ends came to 15 bases. The CDR3 reads CASSPTRVPKNIQYF. The DNA of the CDR3 is TGTGCCAGCAGCCCCACCAGGGTGCCAAAAAACATTCAGTACTTC.

The chain couples TRBV25-1 to TRBJ1-2; tentatively, D is TRBD1 (5 bases). CDR3 length: 12 amino acids. Germline V gives CDR1 MGHDK, CDR2 SYGVNS. V was trimmed by 0 bases and J by 7 bases, leaving 6 bases between them. The CDR3: CASSEYTGGYTF. The CDR3 nucleotides are TGTGCCAGCAGTGAATATACAGGTGGCTACACCTTC.

This clonotype was counted many times. The rearrangement links TRBV12-3 or TRBV12-4 to TRBJ1-6; D remains unclear. Trimming removed 6 bases from V and 10 bases from J, with 10 bases in between. This CDR3 spans 12 amino acids. The CDR3 coding sequence is TGTGCCAGCAGCCAGAGATCCTCACCCCTCCACTTT. Protein sequence: CASSQRSSPLHF.

This clonotype was counted many times. The chain uses TRBV7-6 and TRBJ2-1; D not certain. Germline CDR1 and CDR2: SGHVS and FNYEAQ. The CDR3 is 12 residues long. With 2 bases removed from V and 5 bases from J, the gap between germline ends came to 4 bases. The CDR3 sequence is CASSLPNNEQFF. The CDR3 DNA is TGTGCCAGCAGCTTACCCAACAATGAGCAGTTCTTC.

Notes on this clonotype: Because it lacks the conserved phenylalanine or tryptophan at the end, this CDR3 is likely a read error. No DNA is shown, since the ends of the CDR3 on it are uncertain; the CDR3 is the one TCRdb lists. CDR3 residues: CASSFGERGLG. The chain joins TRBV7-2 to TRBJ2-3; the DNA was not used to check the table's D call, TRBD2. The germline V gene has CDR1 SGHTA and CDR2 FQGNSA. With termini counted, the CDR3 has 11 amino acids.

This clonotype has ten or more counts. The V gene is TRBV28, the J gene TRBJ1-5; the D gene is possibly TRBD1 (6 bases). CDR1 is MDHEN, CDR2 SYDVKM, per germline. The germline V and J ends were trimmed by 5 bases and 2 bases, with 13 bases remaining between them. The CDR3 spans 15 residues. CDR3 residues: CASSPQGNGNQPQHF. In nucleotides, the CDR3 is TGTGCCAGCAGTCCTCAGGGGAATGGCAATCAGCCCCAGCATTTT.

This clonotype has ten or more counts. The chain combines TRBV7-2 with TRBJ1-5; D is ambiguous. Germline lookup yields CDR1 SGHTA and CDR2 FQGNSA. V lost 5 bases, J lost 2 bases, and 10 bases lay in between. This CDR3 contains 14 residues. DNA of the CDR3: TGTGCCAGCAGCCTCAACAGAGGCAATCAGCCCCAGCATTTT. Its translation: CASSLNRGNQPQHF.

The chain couples TRBV19 to TRBJ1-1; 9 nucleotides line up with TRBD1. The ends lost 1 base at V and 0 bases at J; junction bases unmatched: 12. The CDR3 is made up of 19 amino acids. Per germline, CDR1 LNHDA and CDR2 SQIVND (reference sequence). CDR3 sequence reads: CASSIAPDRGRILNTEAFF. The CDR3 DNA reads TGTGCCAGTAGTATAGCACCGGACAGGGGAAGGATCCTGAACACTGAAGCTTTCTTT.

The chain is built from TRBV20-1 and TRBJ2-1; 10 bases line up with TRBD2. CDR1 DFQATT and CDR2 SNEGSKA come from the germline V gene (reference sequence). The ends lost 2 bases at V and 9 bases at J; junction bases unmatched: 7. The CDR3 covers 14 residues. The CDR3 sequence is CSARLAGALREQFF. The CDR3 nucleotides read TGCAGTGCTAGACTAGCGGGAGCTTTGCGTGAGCAGTTCTTC.

J is TRBJ2-5 and V is TRBV2, with 10 bases identical to TRBD1. Germline loops: CDR1 SNHLY, CDR2 FYNNEI. CDR3 length equals 14 residues. Trimming removed 6 bases from V and 4 bases from J; junction bases left unmatched: 5. The CDR3 nucleotides are TGTGCCAGCAGCGCCGGGACAGGGGTAGAGACCCAGTACTTC. It codes for CASSAGTGVETQYF.

This clonotype turned up a few times. This chain uses TRBV6-4 with TRBJ2-1; TRBD1 is a possible D gene (6 bases). CDR1 is MRHNA and CDR2 is SNTAGT in the germline V gene. V dropped 5 bases and J dropped 6 bases, with 14 bases sitting between them. This CDR3 is built from 14 residues. The CDR3 DNA reads as TGTGCCAGCAGTCGAGAACAGGGCCTCAATGAGCAGTTCTTC. This sequence encodes CASSREQGLNEQFF.

This clonotype was seen more than once but under ten times. CDR3 sequence: CATSRDYGTSGSSYNEQFF. CDR3 DNA sequence: TGTGCCACCAGCAGAGATTATGGTACTAGCGGGAGCTCCTACAATGAGCAGTTCTTC. This chain links TRBV15 with TRBJ2-1; 11 positions match TRBD2. Germline V gene sequence: CDR1 LNHNV, CDR2 YYDKDF (reference sequence). V dropped 0 bases and J dropped 0; count of bases not matched to a gene: 7. The CDR3 length is 19 residues.

The chain employs TRBV20-1 and TRBJ2-7, with a possible D match to TRBD1 (6 bases). CDR1 is DFQATT, CDR2 SNEGSKA, per germline (reference sequence). There are 16 residues in the CDR3. Trimming left V 6 bases short and J 3 bases short, with 24 bases between. The CDR3 spells CSAPRGSRGFNYEQYF. The CDR3 region has the DNA TGCAGTGCCCCTAGGGGGTCCAGGGGATTCAACTACGAGCAGTACTTC.